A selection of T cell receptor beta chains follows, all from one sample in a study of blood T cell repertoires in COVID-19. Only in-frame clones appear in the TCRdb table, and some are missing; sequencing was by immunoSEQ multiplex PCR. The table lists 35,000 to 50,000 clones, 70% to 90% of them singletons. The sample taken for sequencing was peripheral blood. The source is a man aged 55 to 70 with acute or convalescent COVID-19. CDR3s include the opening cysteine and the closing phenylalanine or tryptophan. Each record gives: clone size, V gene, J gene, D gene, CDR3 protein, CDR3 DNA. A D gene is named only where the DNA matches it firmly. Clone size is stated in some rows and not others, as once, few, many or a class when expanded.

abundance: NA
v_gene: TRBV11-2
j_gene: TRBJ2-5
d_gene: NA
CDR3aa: CASSWTVRQHETQYF
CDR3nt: TGTGCCAGCAGCTGGACAGTCCGCCAGCACGAGACCCAGTACTTC

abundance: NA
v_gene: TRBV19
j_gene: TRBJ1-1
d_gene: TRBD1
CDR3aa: CASMRGQGNSEAFF
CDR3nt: TGTGCCAGTATGAGGGGGCAGGGGAATTCTGAAGCTTTCTTT

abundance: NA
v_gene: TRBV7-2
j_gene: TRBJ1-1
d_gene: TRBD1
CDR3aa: CASSADYRGISTEAFF
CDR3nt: TGTGCCAGCAGCGCAGATTACAGGGGAATAAGCACAGAAGCTTTCTTT

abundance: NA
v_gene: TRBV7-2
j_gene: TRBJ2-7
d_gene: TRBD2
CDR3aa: CASSPGGPWSYEQYF
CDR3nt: TGTGCCAGCAGCCCGGGGGGGCCTTGGTCCTACGAGCAGTACTTC

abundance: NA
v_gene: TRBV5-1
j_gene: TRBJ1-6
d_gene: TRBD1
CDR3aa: CASKPDRVNSPLHF
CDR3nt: TGCGCCAGCAAACCGGACAGGGTCAATTCACCCCTCCACTTT

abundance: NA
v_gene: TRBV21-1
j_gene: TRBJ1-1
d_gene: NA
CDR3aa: CASTRKGGKDTEAFF
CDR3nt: TGTGCCAGCACCCGAAAGGGAGGGAAGGACACTGAAGCTTTCTTT

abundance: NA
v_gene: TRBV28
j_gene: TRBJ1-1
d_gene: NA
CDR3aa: CASRVTANTEAFF
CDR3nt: TGTGCCAGCAGGGTCACAGCGAACACTGAAGCTTTCTTT

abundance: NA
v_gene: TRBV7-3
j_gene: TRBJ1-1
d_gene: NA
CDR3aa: CASSPTRSGNTEAFF
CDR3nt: TGTGCCAGCAGCCCTACAAGGTCGGGGAACACTGAAGCTTTCTTT

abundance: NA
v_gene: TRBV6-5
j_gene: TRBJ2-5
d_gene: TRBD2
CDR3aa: CASSLAGVETQYF
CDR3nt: TGTGCCAGCAGTCTAGCGGGGGTAGAGACCCAGTACTTC

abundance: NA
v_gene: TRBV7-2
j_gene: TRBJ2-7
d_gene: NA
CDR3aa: CASSSLSSYEQYF
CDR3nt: TGTGCCAGCAGCTCGCTAAGCTCCTACGAGCAGTACTTC

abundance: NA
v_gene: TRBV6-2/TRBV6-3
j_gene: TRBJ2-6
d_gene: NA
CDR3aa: CASSYSYRVAGANVLTF
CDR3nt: TGTGCCAGCAGTTACTCGTACAGGGTAGCTGGGGCCAACGTCCTGACTTTC

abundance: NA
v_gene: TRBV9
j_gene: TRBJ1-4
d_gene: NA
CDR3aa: CASSGRQAPNEKLFF
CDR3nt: TGTGCCAGCAGCGGACGACAGGCCCCTAATGAAAAACTGTTTTTT

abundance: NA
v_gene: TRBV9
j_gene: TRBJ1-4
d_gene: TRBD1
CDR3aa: CASSPSGGTNEKLFF
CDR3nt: TGTGCCAGCAGCCCCTCAGGGGGAACTAATGAAAAACTGTTTTTT

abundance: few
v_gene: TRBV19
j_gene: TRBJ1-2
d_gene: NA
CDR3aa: CASSKPPDYGYTF
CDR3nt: TGTGCCAGTTCAAAGCCGCCCGACTATGGCTACACCTTC

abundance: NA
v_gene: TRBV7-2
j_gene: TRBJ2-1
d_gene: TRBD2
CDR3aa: CASSLGGGSYNEQFF
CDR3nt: TGTGCCAGCAGCTTAGGCGGGGGGTCCTACAATGAGCAGTTCTTC

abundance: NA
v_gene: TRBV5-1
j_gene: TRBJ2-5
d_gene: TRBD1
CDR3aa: CASSPGQSQETQYF
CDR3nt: TGCGCCAGCAGCCCGGGACAGTCCCAAGAGACCCAGTACTTC

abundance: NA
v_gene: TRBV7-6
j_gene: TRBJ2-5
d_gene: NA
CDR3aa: CASSLTGVLETQYF
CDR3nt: TGTGCCAGCAGCTTAACGGGGGTGTTGGAGACCCAGTACTTC

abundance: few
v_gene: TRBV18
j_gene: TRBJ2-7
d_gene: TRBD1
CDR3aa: CASSGQTRYEQYF
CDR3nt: TGTGCCAGCTCGGGACAGACGCGCTACGAGCAGTACTTC

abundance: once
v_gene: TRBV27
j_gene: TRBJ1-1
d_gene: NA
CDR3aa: CASSLTPQNTEAFF
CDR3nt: TGTGCCAGCAGTTTGACTCCTCAGAACACTGAAGCTTTCTTT

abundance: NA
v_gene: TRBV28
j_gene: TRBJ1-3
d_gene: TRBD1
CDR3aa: CASSPTTGVPGNTIYF
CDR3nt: TGTGCCAGCAGTCCAACAACAGGGGTCCCTGGAAACACCATATATTTT

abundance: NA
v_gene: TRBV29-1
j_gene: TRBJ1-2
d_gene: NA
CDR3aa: CSVEPGQGIGYTF
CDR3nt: TGCAGCGTTGAACCGGGACAAGGGATTGGCTACACCTTC

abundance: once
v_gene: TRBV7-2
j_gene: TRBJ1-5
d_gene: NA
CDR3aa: CASSPTEWAPQHF
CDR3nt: TGTGCCAGCAGCCCAACCGAGTGGGCGCCCCAGCATTTT

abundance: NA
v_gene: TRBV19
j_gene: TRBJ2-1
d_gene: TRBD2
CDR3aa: CASSRLAGGQAYNEQFF
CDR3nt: TGTGCCAGTAGTAGACTAGCGGGGGGGCAAGCCTACAATGAGCAGTTCTTC

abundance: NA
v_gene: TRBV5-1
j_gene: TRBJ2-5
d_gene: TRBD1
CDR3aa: CASSLGGTLGGEKTQYF
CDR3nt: TGCGCCAGCAGCTTGGGGGGCACTTTAGGGGGCGAAAAGACCCAGTACTTC

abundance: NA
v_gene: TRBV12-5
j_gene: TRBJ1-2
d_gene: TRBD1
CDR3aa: CASGSRPGQGLYGYTF
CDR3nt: TGTGCTAGTGGTTCTCGGCCGGGACAGGGGTTGTATGGCTACACCTTC

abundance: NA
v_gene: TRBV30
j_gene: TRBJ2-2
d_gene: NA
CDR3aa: CAWSDRADTGELFF
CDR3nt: TGTGCCTGGAGTGACCGCGCGGACACCGGGGAGCTGTTTTTT

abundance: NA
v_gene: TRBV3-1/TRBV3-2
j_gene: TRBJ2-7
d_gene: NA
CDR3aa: CASSPGHSYEQYF
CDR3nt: TGTGCCAGCAGCCCAGGACATTCCTACGAGCAGTACTTC

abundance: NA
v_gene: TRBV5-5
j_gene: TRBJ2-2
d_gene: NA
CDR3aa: CASSLVPTSFAGELFF
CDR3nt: TGTGCCAGCAGCTTGGTCCCTACTAGTTTCGCCGGGGAGCTGTTTTTT

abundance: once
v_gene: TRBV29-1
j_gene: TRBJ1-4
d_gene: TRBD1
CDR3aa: CSVATGTANEKLFF
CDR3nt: TGCAGCGTCGCAACCGGGACAGCGAATGAAAAACTGTTTTTT

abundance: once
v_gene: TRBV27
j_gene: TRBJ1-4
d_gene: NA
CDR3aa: CASSPLAGSNEKLFF
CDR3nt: TGTGCCAGCAGTCCCCTGGCGGGATCCAATGAAAAACTGTTTTTT

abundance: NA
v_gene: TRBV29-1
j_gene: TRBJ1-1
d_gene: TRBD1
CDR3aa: CSAPGTGGANTEAFF
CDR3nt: TGCAGCGCCCCCGGGACAGGGGGTGCAAACACTGAAGCTTTCTTT

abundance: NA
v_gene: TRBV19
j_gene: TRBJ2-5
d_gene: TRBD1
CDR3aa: CASSAGQGRAETQYF
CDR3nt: TGTGCCAGTAGTGCGGGACAGGGACGGGCAGAGACCCAGTACTTC

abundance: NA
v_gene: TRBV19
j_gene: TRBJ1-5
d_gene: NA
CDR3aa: CASSEGGNSNQPQHF
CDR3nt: TGTGCCAGTAGTGAAGGAGGCAATAGCAATCAGCCCCAGCATTTT

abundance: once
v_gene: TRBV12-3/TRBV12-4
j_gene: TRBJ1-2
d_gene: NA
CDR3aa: CASSRTGYGYTF
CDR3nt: TGTGCCAGCAGCCGTACAGGGTATGGCTACACCTTC

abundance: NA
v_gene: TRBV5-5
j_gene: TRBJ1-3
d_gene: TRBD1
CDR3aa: CASSLVLQGVDSGNTIYF
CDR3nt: TGTGCCAGCAGCTTGGTCCTACAGGGGGTAGACTCTGGAAACACCATATATTTT

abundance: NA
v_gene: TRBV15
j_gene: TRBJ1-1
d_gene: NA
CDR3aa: CATSRAGTMNTEAFF
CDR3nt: TGTGCCACCAGCAGAGCCGGGACAATGAACACTGAAGCTTTCTTT

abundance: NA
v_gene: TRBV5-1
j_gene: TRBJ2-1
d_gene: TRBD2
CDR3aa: CASTFPGGGTYNEQFF
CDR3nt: TGCGCCAGCACATTCCCGGGCGGGGGTACCTACAATGAGCAGTTCTTC

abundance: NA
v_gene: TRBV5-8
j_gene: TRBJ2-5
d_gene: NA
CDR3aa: CASSSGLEVETQYF
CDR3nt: TGTGCCAGCAGCTCGGGACTGGAAGTGGAGACCCAGTACTTC

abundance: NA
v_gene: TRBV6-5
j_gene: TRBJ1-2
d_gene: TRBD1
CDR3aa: CASITQGALYGYTF
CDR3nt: TGTGCCAGCATTACCCAGGGGGCTTTGTATGGCTACACCTTC

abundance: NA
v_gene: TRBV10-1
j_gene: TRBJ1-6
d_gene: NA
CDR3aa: CASSDTGNSPLHF
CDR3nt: TGCGCCAGCAGTGACACAGGAAATTCACCCCTCCACTTT

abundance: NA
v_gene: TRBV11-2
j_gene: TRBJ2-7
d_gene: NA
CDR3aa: CASSLGAVAGAYEQYF
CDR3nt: TGTGCCAGCAGCTTAGGGGCGGTGGCGGGGGCGTACGAGCAGTACTTC

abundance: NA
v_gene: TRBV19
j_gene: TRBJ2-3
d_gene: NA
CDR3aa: CASSSWGRNPLTDTQYF
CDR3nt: TGTGCCAGTAGCAGCTGGGGGCGCAATCCTCTCACAGATACGCAGTATTTT

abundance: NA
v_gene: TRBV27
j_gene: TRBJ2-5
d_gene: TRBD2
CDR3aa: CASSFPTRTSGGAYGTQYF
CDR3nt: TGTGCCAGCAGTTTCCCTACTAGGACTAGCGGGGGGGCCTATGGGACCCAGTACTTC

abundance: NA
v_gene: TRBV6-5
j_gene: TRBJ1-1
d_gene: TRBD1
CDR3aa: CASRIQGQVNTEAFF
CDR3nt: TGTGCCAGCAGGATCCAGGGACAGGTGAACACTGAAGCTTTCTTT

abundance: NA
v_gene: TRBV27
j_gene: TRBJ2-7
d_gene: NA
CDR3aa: CASSSVLYPYEQYF
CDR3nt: TGTGCCAGCAGTTCTGTTTTGTATCCCTACGAGCAGTACTTC

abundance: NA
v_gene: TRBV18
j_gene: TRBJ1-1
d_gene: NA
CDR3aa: CASSPPGRGGEAFF
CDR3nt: TGTGCCAGCTCACCACCGGGGAGGGGCGGGGAAGCTTTCTTT

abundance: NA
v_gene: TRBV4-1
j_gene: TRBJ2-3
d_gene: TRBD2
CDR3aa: CASSRGLAGTMGNTQYF
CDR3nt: TGCGCCAGCAGCCGGGGTCTGGCGGGGACTATGGGGAATACGCAGTATTTT

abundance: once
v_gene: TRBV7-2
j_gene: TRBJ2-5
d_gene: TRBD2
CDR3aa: CASSPTGRRGVWTQYF
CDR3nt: TGTGCCAGCAGCCCAACTGGTCGGCGGGGGGTGTGGACCCAGTACTTC

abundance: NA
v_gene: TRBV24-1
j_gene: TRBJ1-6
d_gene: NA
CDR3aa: CATSVRGGSYNSPLHF
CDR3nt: TGTGCCACCAGTGTTCGGGGGGGCTCCTATAATTCACCCCTCCACTTT

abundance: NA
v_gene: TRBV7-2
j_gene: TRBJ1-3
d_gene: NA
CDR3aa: CASSLGGTSGNTIYF
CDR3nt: TGTGCCAGCAGCTTAGGGGGCACTTCTGGAAACACCATATATTTT

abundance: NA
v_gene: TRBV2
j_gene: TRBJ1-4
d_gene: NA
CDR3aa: CASSEDLGRVGEKLFF
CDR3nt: TGTGCCAGCAGTGAAGATTTAGGGAGAGTCGGTGAAAAACTGTTTTTT

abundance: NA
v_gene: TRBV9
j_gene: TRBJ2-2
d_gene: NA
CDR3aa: CASSPKDTGELFF
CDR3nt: TGTGCCAGCAGCCCTAAAGACACCGGGGAGCTGTTTTTT